This TCR beta chain originates from a study of Ad26.COV2.S vaccination and SARS-CoV-2 variants. Looking at the study overall: Vaccine-arm donor from the placebo-controlled COV1001 Ad26.COV2.S trial.

The treatment: approximately 18 received Ad26.COV2.S at low or high dose, single or two shots; roughly five received placebo; per-sample allocation not given. Day 63 after the first injection of vaccine or placebo was the sampling time. Boston supplied an adult donor aged 18-55 years. Using immunoSEQ multiplex PCR, the repertoire was profiled, and TCRdb retains in-frame clones only, with some absent. The sample lists hundreds of thousands of clones; more than 75% were seen once. The CDR3 length is 13 residues. Trimming took 1 base from V and 6 from J, leaving 9 bases between them. Sequences were derived from peripheral blood, sampled in a trial of Ad26.COV2.S vaccine versus placebo. The rearrangement joins TRBV12-3 or TRBV12-4 to TRBJ1-1; no clear D gene. The TCR was taken from a person between 18 and 59 years old who received the Ad26.COV2.S COVID-19 vaccine or a placebo. CDR3 residues: CASSLGLSSEAFF. CDR3 nucleotides: TGTGCCAGCAGTTTAGGGTTATCATCTGAAGCTTTCTTT.